Below are 32 T cell receptor beta chains sequenced from a single sample in a study of T cells in Graves' hyperthyroidism and ophthalmopathy. TCR beta CDR3 regions were amplified from RNA. HTBI primers were the set used in a first-round RT-PCR of the TCR CDR3. TCRdb used MiXCR to reprocess the multiplex PCR reads, holding one entry per CDR3 protein. The sample carries hundreds of thousands of distinct CDR3 sequences, 15% to 20% recorded once. The sample was blood. Receptors originate from a woman aged 40 to 55 with Graves' ophthalmopathy.

This chain links TRBV28 with TRBJ1-1; D ambiguous. The germline CDR1 and CDR2 sequences are MDHEN and SYDVKM. The V gene lost 8 bases and the J gene lost 3 bases, with 10 bases spanning the gap. The CDR3 consists of 12 residues. CDR3: CASDTADTEAFF. CDR3 nucleotides: TGTGCCAGCGACACAGCGGACACTGAAGCTTTCTTT.

The gene calls are TRBV7-2 and TRBJ2-2; D unresolved. CDR1 is SGHTA, CDR2 FQGNSA, per germline. The CDR3 runs 15 residues. The V end lost 5 bases, the J end lost 4 bases, and 14 bases lay between the germline ends. CDR3 nucleotide sequence: TGTGCCAGCAGCCGGAACTCCTCCTTCACCGGGGAGCTGTTTTTT. Encoded protein: CASSRNSSFTGELFF.

The gene calls are TRBV7-9 and TRBJ2-1; D is undetermined. The CDR3 is 12 residues long. CDR1 and CDR2 from the germline V gene are SEHNR and FQNEAQ (reference sequence). V lost 10 bases and J lost 7, with 14 bases in between. CDR3 in amino acids: CATATIENEQFF. The DNA for the CDR3 is TGTGCCACCGCCACGATTGAGAATGAGCAGTTCTTC. The entire variable domain, with the rest obtained from reference TRBV7-9 and TRBJ2-1, is as follows: DTGVSQNPRHKITKRGQNVTFRCDPISEHNRLYWYRQTLGQGPEFLTYFQNEAQLEKSRLLSDRFSAERPKGSFSTLEIQRTEQGDSAMYLCATATIENEQFFGPGTRLTVL.

This chain connects TRBV19 to TRBJ1-1, with D tentatively TRBD1 (5 bases). The CDR3 length is 14 residues. Trimming stripped 1 base from V and 4 bases from J, with 10 bases between. In germline, CDR1 is LNHDA, CDR2 SQIVND (reference sequence). CDR3 nucleotides: TGTGCCAGTAGTATAGGGCCGGGGCTCACTGAAGCTTTCTTT. Amino acid sequence: CASSIGPGLTEAFF.

This clonotype occurred many times. This chain joins TRBV30 and TRBJ2-5; 7 nucleotides agree with TRBD1. Trimming took 0 bases from V and 1 from J; bases not matched to a gene: 2. Germline V gene sequence: CDR1 GTSNPN, CDR2 SVGIG (reference sequence). The CDR3 totals 14 residues. CDR3 amino acids: CAWSVGTAQETQYF. DNA for the CDR3: TGTGCCTGGAGTGTGGGGACAGCCCAAGAGACCCAGTACTTC.

This clonotype was counted at least ten times. The J gene is TRBJ2-7, the V gene TRBV11-2; weak D call: TRBD1 (6 bases). This CDR3 contains 14 residues. The ends were cut back, 5 bases at V and 2 bases at J, with 13 bases in the middle. CDR1 is SGHAT, CDR2 FQNNGV, per germline. In DNA form, the CDR3 reads TGTGCCAGCAGCCAGGGGTTTGGAACCTACGAGCAGTACTTC. Translation gives CASSQGFGTYEQYF.

This clonotype was counted ten times or more. V usage is TRBV2 and J usage is TRBJ2-3; tentative D call: TRBD2 (5 bases). With 7 bases removed from V and 5 bases from J, the gap between germline ends came to 10 bases. The germline CDR1 and CDR2 sequences are SNHLY and FYNNEI. CDR3 size: 12 residues. In DNA, the CDR3 is TGTGCCAGCAAAATCGGGGAAGATACGCAGTATTTT. Encoded protein: CASKIGEDTQYF.

The gene calls are TRBV2 and TRBJ2-1, with a weak D call TRBD2 (6 bases). Trimming cost V 6 bases and J 8 bases, with 8 bases left between them. The CDR3 length is 11 residues. Germline V CDR1 and CDR2: SNHLY, FYNNEI. The CDR3 DNA is TGTGCCAGCAGGGGACTGGATGAGCAGTTCTTC. It codes for CASRGLDEQFF.

The CDR3 here is CASTLQAGVVEQFF. Written as DNA, the CDR3 is TGTGCCAGCACCCTACAGGCGGGGGTGGTTGAGCAGTTCTTC. The J gene is TRBJ2-1, the V gene TRBV19; TRBD2 aligns across 7 bases. CDR1 and CDR2 (germline): LNHDA, SQIVND (reference sequence). J gave up 9 bases and V 9 bases, and 14 bases lay outside the gene matches. CDR3 length: 14 amino acids. Full variable domain (rest looked up from reference TRBV19 and TRBJ2-1): DGGITQSPKYLFRKEGQNVTLSCEQNLNHDAMYWYRQDPGQGLRLIYYSQIVNDFQKGDIAEGYSVSREKKESFPLTVTSAQKNPTAFYLCASTLQAGVVEQFFGPGTRLTVL.

This clonotype has a count of ten or more. V gene TRBV20-1 combines with J gene TRBJ2-3, with TRBD2 matching over 9 bases. The CDR3 runs to 15 residues. Germline lookup yields CDR1 DFQATT and CDR2 SNEGSKA (reference sequence). With V trimmed by 2 bases and J by 2 bases, 5 bases remained unmatched. CDR3 in amino acids: CSARRSSGVTDTQYF. In DNA, the CDR3 is TGCAGTGCTAGAAGATCTAGCGGGGTCACAGATACGCAGTATTTT.

The chain is built from TRBV5-1 and TRBJ1-1; perhaps TRBD1 as D (5 bases). Deletions cut 6 bases from V and 3 bases from J, with 15 bases between. This CDR3 contains 14 residues. Germline-derived CDR1 and CDR2 are SGHRS and YFSETQ. The CDR3 is CASTLGGAYTEAFF. CDR3 DNA: TGCGCCAGCACCCTCGGAGGGGCCTACACTGAAGCTTTCTTT.

At least ten counts were recorded for this clonotype. The CDR3 DNA follows: TGCGCCAGCAGCCAGACCGGGACAGGGGTCGAAAAACTGTTTTTT. It yields the protein CASSQTGTGVEKLFF. The chain links TRBV5-1 to TRBJ1-4; TRBD1 agrees at 10 bases. Germline-derived CDR1 and CDR2 are SGHRS and YFSETQ. J lost 8 bases, V lost 4 bases, and 8 bases had no gene match. This CDR3 has 15 amino acids.

The chain links TRBV29-1 to TRBJ2-1; 13 bases are shared with TRBD2. The length of the CDR3 is 16 residues. Germline lookup yields CDR1 SQVTM and CDR2 ANQGSEA. The junction had 5 bases not matched to a gene; V was cut back by 6 bases and J by 0 bases. The CDR3, as DNA: TGCAGCGTCCCCAGGACTAGCGGGGGCTCCTACAATGAGCAGTTCTTC. Translation: CSVPRTSGGSYNEQFF.

This clonotype was picked up one time. The chain has TRBV2 and TRBJ2-5, with 13 bases aligning to TRBD2. Germline V gene data show CDR1 as SNHLY and CDR2 as FYNNEI. Trimming at V came to 2 bases and at J to 5 bases, leaving 17 bases not matched to a gene. The CDR3 is made up of 20 amino acids. The CDR3 loop reads CASSEFSLLAGGILEETQYF. The CDR3 DNA follows: TGTGCCAGCAGTGAATTCAGTTTACTAGCGGGAGGGATCTTGGAGGAGACCCAGTACTTC.

This clonotype occurred many times. The chain has TRBV10-3 and TRBJ2-7; no definite D call. V was cut by 3 bases and J by 6 bases, with 6 bases left in between. The CDR3 has 11 amino acids. Per germline, CDR1 ENHRY and CDR2 SYGVKD. DNA of the CDR3: TGTGCCATCAGTGAAGGGTCCGAGCAGTACTTC. Protein sequence: CAISEGSEQYF.

The chain combines TRBV11-3 with TRBJ2-2; a possible D gene is TRBD2 (6 bases). Trimming took off 5 bases at V and 4 bases at J, with 14 bases between the two ends. This CDR3 comprises 15 residues. Germline lookup yields CDR1 SGHNT and CDR2 YENEEA. CDR3 loop: CASSPGSGSTGELFF. The DNA of the CDR3 is TGTGCCAGCAGCCCCGGGAGCGGCTCCACCGGGGAGCTGTTTTTT. Supplemented by reference TRBV11-3 and TRBJ2-2, the full variable domain reads EAGVVQSPRYKIIEKKQPVAFWCNPISGHNTLYWYLQNLGQGPELLIRYENEEAVDDSQLPKDRFSAERLKGVDSTLKIQPAELGDSAVYLCASSPGSGSTGELFFGEGSRLTVL.

This clonotype was found many times. This chain links TRBV12-3 or TRBV12-4 with TRBJ1-2, with 10 bases matching TRBD1. Trimming removed 6 bases from V and 8 bases from J; junction bases left unmatched: 9. This CDR3 region has 14 residues. CDR3 in DNA: TGTGCCAGCAGCCTGGACAGGGGGAAGTCGGGCTACACCTTC. Translated, it gives CASSLDRGKSGYTF.

This clonotype came up many times. This chain joins TRBV27 and TRBJ2-1, with D perhaps matching TRBD2 (6 bases). Trimming removed 4 bases at V and 8 bases at J, with 6 bases between. This CDR3 spans 11 amino acids. Germline V gene sequence: CDR1 MNHEY, CDR2 SMNVEV (reference sequence). The CDR3 bases are TGTGCCAGCAGTTGGGGGGATGAGCAGTTCTTC. Residues: CASSWGDEQFF.

The chain links TRBV5-1 to TRBJ2-2; 13 nucleotides agree with TRBD2. Trimming at V came to 0 bases and at J to 3 bases, leaving 8 bases not matched to a gene. Per the germline V gene, CDR1 is SGHRS and CDR2 is YFSETQ. The CDR3 is made up of 19 amino acids. Written as DNA, the CDR3 is TGCGCCAGCAGCTTGGCCGTAGGACTAGCGGGGGCTGACACCGGGGAGCTGTTTTTT. This codes for CASSLAVGLAGADTGELFF.

On this clonotype itself: Given a much more abundant clone one base away, this may be a read error. The V call is TRBV6-2 or TRBV6-3, the J call TRBJ2-1, with 7 bases fitting TRBD2. The DNA end is a closer match to TRBJ2-7, so the J assignment may be wrong. Germline V gene lookup returns CDR1 MNHEY and CDR2 SVGEGT. CDR3 length: 15 amino acids. The CDR3 DNA reads as TGTGCCAGCAGTTCGGGACTACCATCCTACAATGAGCAGTACTTC. This encodes CASSSGLPSYNEQYF.

This clonotype was counted a few times. The V gene is TRBV19, the J gene TRBJ1-5; TRBD1 aligns across 7 bases. The ends lost 5 bases at V and 6 bases at J; junction bases unmatched: 10. Germline V gene sequence: CDR1 LNHDA, CDR2 SQIVND (reference sequence). The CDR3 is 15 amino acids. The CDR3 nucleotides are TGTGCCAGTAGTTCCAGGACAGGTAGAGGTCAGCCCCAGCATTTT. Amino acid sequence: CASSSRTGRGQPQHF.

This clonotype was seen at least ten times. The rearrangement uses TRBV20-1 and TRBJ2-3; 12 positions agree with TRBD2. J gave up 0 bases and V 6 bases, and 13 bases lay outside the gene matches. Per germline, CDR1 DFQATT and CDR2 SNEGSKA (reference sequence). This CDR3 is 18 amino acids long. The DNA of the CDR3 is TGCAGTGCCAGGGGGGTCGCTAGCGGGGGGGTTAGCACAGATACGCAGTATTTT. This gives the protein CSARGVASGGVSTDTQYF.

This clonotype was recorded at least ten times. This chain connects TRBV7-8 to TRBJ2-1; perhaps TRBD2 as D (5 bases). The CDR3 totals 16 residues. V lost 5 bases and J lost 2, with 16 bases in between. CDR1 and CDR2 from the germline V gene are SGHVS and FQNEAQ. CDR3: CASSPTRTYAYNEQFF. In DNA form, the CDR3 reads TGTGCCAGCAGCCCAACCCGGACTTACGCCTACAATGAGCAGTTCTTC.

The table lists this clonotype with a few counts. V is TRBV7-8 and J is TRBJ2-2, with 15 bases that match TRBD2. Germline CDR1 reads SGHVS; CDR2 reads FQNEAQ. J gave up 3 bases and V 5 bases, and 4 bases lay outside the gene matches. The CDR3 is 17 residues long. The CDR3 here is CASSTGLAGGHTGELFF. The CDR3 DNA is TGTGCCAGCAGCACGGGACTAGCGGGGGGCCACACCGGGGAGCTGTTTTTT.

This clonotype turned up a few times. The chain links TRBV11-2 to TRBJ2-7, with D unclear. The germline CDR1 and CDR2 sequences are SGHAT and FQNNGV. V lost 2 bases and J 4 bases, leaving 9 bases between the germline ends. The CDR3 contains 13 residues. The DNA of the CDR3 is TGTGCCAGCAGCTTACAAGTTACATACGAGCAGTACTTC. This encodes CASSLQVTYEQYF.

This clonotype was found many times. V usage is TRBV6-2 or TRBV6-3 and J usage is TRBJ2-7; TRBD2 might be the D (5 bases). The V gene lost 6 bases and the J gene lost 0 bases, with 15 bases spanning the gap. The CDR3 is made up of 15 amino acids. CDR1 is MNHEY and CDR2 is SVGEGT in the germline V gene. The chain's CDR3 is CASSPSLGDSYEQYF. The CDR3 bases are TGTGCCAGCAGCCCGTCACTAGGTGACTCCTACGAGCAGTACTTC.

This clonotype was seen ten or more times. The rearrangement joins TRBV5-5 to TRBJ2-5; D remains ambiguous. Trimming removed 4 bases at V and 6 bases at J, with 16 bases between. The CDR3 runs 14 residues. Germline V gene sequence: CDR1 SGHKS, CDR2 YYEKEE (reference sequence). In DNA, the CDR3 is TGTGCCAGCAGCAAAGGACCCACAACGCAGACCCAGTACTTC. The encoded protein is CASSKGPTTQTQYF. Full variable domain (remainder filled in from reference TRBV5-5 and TRBJ2-5): DAGVTQSPTHLIKTRGQQVTLRCSPISGHKSVSWYQQVLGQGPQFIFQYYEKEERGRGNFPDRFSARQFPNYSSELNVNALLLGDSALYLCASSKGPTTQTQYFGPGTRLLVL.

This clonotype was counted a few times. The chain links TRBV7-6 to TRBJ2-7, with 14 bases that match TRBD2. Looked up from germline, CDR1 is SGHVS and CDR2 is FNYEAQ. V lost 1 base, J lost 7 bases, and 12 bases stayed unmatched. The CDR3 totals 18 residues. Written as DNA, the CDR3 is TGTGCCAGCAGCTTAGGCGGGACTAGCGGGAGCTGGGTTCGGGAGCAGTACTTC. Translated: CASSLGGTSGSWVREQYF.

This clonotype was detected only a few times. The V gene is TRBV7-9, the J gene TRBJ2-1; D perhaps matches TRBD1 (5 bases). Germline V gene data show CDR1 as SEHNR and CDR2 as FQNEAQ (reference sequence). Trimming pared 5 bases from V and 7 bases from J, leaving 15 bases between. The CDR3 length is 14 residues. CDR3 in amino acids: CASSLQGPWNEQFF. The CDR3 DNA reads as TGTGCCAGCAGCCTCCAGGGCCCTTGGAATGAGCAGTTCTTC.

J is TRBJ1-1 and V is TRBV11-2, with 9 nucleotides matching TRBD1. J gave up 3 bases and V 4 bases, and 6 bases lay outside the gene matches. The germline V gene has CDR1 SGHAT and CDR2 FQNNGV. The CDR3 is made up of 15 amino acids. The CDR3 protein is CASSSDRGYDTEAFF. The DNA of the CDR3 is TGTGCCAGCAGCTCGGACAGGGGATATGACACTGAAGCTTTCTTT.

This clonotype was found many times. The gene calls are TRBV12-3 or TRBV12-4 and TRBJ2-1, with TRBD1 matching over 9 bases. This CDR3 contains 17 residues. V lost 5 bases and J lost 5; bases outside the gene matches: 13. The CDR3 DNA follows: TGTGCCAGCAGTACCGGGACAGGGTGGTGGGAAAACAATGAGCAGTTCTTC. Amino acid sequence: CASSTGTGWWENNEQFF.

The chain recombines TRBV19 with TRBJ1-5; D is ambiguous. Trimming took off 7 bases at V and 4 bases at J, with 14 bases between the two ends. The CDR3 totals 14 residues. Germline V gives CDR1 LNHDA, CDR2 SQIVND (reference sequence). CDR3 in amino acids: CASTSSGVNQPQHF. The CDR3 nucleotides read TGTGCCAGTACCAGCAGTGGAGTAAATCAGCCCCAGCATTTT.